This passage covers 7 T cell receptor beta chains from one sample sequenced in a study of blood T cells in healthy people across ages. A second about 6 to 12 cycle PCR used barcoded and J-beta primers. Using its own MiXCR run on the 5' RACE reads, TCRdb lists one record per CDR3 protein. The sample has some 890,000 distinct CDR3 sequences, almost 30% seen once. These data were also reused for a study on T cells of mothers and their children.

Material for sequencing was blood. The source is a middle-aged woman in good health.

Comments on this clonotype: This could be a read error, since a much larger clone is one nucleotide away. The V call is TRBV9, the J call TRBJ2-5; TRBD1 matches at 9 bases. The length of the CDR3 is 14 residues. J was trimmed by 11 bases and V by 0 bases; bases with no gene match: 8. Germline values: CDR1 SGDLS, CDR2 YYNGEE. CDR3 sequence: CASSVEQGANEQYF. The DNA for the CDR3 is TGTGCCAGCAGCGTAGAACAGGGGGCGAATGAGCAGTACTTC.

This clonotype was seen only once. V gene TRBV20-1 combines with J gene TRBJ1-5; D might be TRBD1 (6 bases). From germline, CDR1 is DFQATT and CDR2 SNEGSKA (reference sequence). Trimming pared 1 base from V and 7 bases from J, leaving 11 bases between. The CDR3 has 13 amino acids. The CDR3: CSARGGGRQPQHF. The DNA of the CDR3 is TGCAGTGCTAGAGGCGGGGGGCGCCAGCCCCAGCATTTT.

The chain links TRBV12-5 to TRBJ2-2; no reliable D call. Per germline, CDR1 LGHNT and CDR2 FRNRAP. The CDR3 is 16 residues long. V was cut by 4 bases and J by 0 bases, with 12 bases left in between. CDR3 in DNA: TGTGCTAGTGGTTCCGACCGGGCGGCGAACACCGGGGAGCTGTTTTTT. Amino acids: CASGSDRAANTGELFF. The entire variable domain, with the rest obtained from reference TRBV12-5 and TRBJ2-2, is as follows: DARVTQTPRHKVTEMGQEVTMRCQPILGHNTVFWYRQTMMQGLELLAYFRNRAPLDDSGMPKDRFSAEMPDATLATLKIQPSEPRDSAVYFCASGSDRAANTGELFFGEGSRLTVL.

This chain connects TRBV7-8 to TRBJ1-2; 8 nucleotides align to TRBD1. The ends lost 0 bases at V and 7 bases at J; junction bases unmatched: 4. CDR1 and CDR2 (germline): SGHVS, FQNEAQ. This CDR3 contains 14 residues. The chain's CDR3 is CASSLARTGSGYTF. CDR3 DNA sequence: TGTGCCAGCAGCTTAGCCAGGACAGGGTCTGGCTACACCTTC.

This clonotype was seen ten or more times. V gene TRBV28 combines with J gene TRBJ2-7; 9 nucleotides align to TRBD2. After removal of 6 bases from V and 4 bases from J, the junction contained 10 bases not matched to a gene. This CDR3 is built from 15 residues. Per germline, CDR1 MDHEN and CDR2 SYDVKM. CDR3 in DNA: TGTGCCAGCAGGGGCGAGCGGGGGGCGCATTACGAGCAGTACTTC. Translation gives CASRGERGAHYEQYF.

V gene TRBV24-1 combines with J gene TRBJ1-5, with TRBD1 identical over 7 bases. The CDR3 runs 17 residues. V shed 4 bases and J 4 bases; nucleotides not matched to a gene: 12. Per germline, CDR1 KGHDR and CDR2 SFDVKD. This chain's CDR3 is CATSEINRDRSNQPQHF. CDR3 coding DNA: TGTGCCACCAGTGAAATCAACCGGGACAGAAGTAATCAGCCCCAGCATTTT.

The chain has TRBV28 and TRBJ1-2, with a possible D match to TRBD1 (5 bases). The germline gives CDR1 MDHEN, CDR2 SYDVKM. Deletions cut 4 bases from V and 7 bases from J, with 7 bases between. The CDR3 length is 11 residues. CDR3 coding DNA: TGTGCCAGCAGTTGGGACGTTGGCTACACCTTC. Its protein is CASSWDVGYTF.